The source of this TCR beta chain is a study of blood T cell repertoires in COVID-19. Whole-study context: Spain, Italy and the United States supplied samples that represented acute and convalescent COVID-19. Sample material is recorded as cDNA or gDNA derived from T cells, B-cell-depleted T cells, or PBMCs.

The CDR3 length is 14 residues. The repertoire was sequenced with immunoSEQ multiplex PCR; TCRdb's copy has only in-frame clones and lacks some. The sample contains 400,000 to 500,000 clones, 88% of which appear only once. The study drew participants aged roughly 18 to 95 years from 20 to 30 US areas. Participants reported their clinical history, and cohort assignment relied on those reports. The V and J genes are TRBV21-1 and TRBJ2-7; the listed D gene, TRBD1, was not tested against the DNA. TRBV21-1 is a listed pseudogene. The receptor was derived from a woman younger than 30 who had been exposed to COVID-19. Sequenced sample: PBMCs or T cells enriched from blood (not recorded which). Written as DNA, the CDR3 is TGTGCCAGCAGCAAAGAGACAAGTTGTGACGAGCAGTACTTC. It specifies CASSKETSCDEQYF.